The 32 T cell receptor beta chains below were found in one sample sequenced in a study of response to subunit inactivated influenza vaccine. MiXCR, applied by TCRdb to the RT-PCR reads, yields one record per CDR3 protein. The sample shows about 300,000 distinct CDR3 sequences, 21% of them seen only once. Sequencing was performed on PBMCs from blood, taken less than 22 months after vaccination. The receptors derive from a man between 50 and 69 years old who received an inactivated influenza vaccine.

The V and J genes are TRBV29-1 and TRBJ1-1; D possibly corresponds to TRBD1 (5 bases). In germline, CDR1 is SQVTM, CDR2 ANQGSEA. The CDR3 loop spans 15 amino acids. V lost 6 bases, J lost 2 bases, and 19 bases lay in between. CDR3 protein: CSVRRGTPVNTEAFF. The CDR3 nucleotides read TGCAGCGTAAGACGGGGGACCCCTGTCAACACTGAAGCTTTCTTT.

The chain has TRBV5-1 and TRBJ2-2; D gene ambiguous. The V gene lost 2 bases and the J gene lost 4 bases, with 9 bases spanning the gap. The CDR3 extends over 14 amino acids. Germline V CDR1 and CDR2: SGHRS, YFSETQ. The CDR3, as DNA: TGCGCCAGCAGCTTCAGTAGCAGCACCGGGGAGCTGTTTTTT. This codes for CASSFSSSTGELFF.

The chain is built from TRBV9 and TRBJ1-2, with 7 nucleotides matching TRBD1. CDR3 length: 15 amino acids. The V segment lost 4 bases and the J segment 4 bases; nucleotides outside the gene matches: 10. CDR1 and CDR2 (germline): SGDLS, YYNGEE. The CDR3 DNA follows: TGTGCCAGCAGCCTAGGTGGCAGGGGGAGCTATGGCTACACCTTC. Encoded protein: CASSLGGRGSYGYTF.

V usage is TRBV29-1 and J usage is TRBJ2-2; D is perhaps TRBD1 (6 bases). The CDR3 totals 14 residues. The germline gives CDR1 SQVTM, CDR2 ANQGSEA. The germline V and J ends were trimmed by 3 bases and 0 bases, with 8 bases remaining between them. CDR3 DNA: TGCAGCGTTGAGGGGACACCGAACACCGGGGAGCTGTTTTTT. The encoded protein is CSVEGTPNTGELFF.

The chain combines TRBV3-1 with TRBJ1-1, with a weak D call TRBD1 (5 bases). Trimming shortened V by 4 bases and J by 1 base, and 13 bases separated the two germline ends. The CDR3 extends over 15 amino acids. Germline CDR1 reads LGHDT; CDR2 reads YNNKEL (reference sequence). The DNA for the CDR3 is TGTGCCAGCAGCCTATTGGGGGGGTCGAACACTGAAGCTTTCTTT. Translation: CASSLLGGSNTEAFF.

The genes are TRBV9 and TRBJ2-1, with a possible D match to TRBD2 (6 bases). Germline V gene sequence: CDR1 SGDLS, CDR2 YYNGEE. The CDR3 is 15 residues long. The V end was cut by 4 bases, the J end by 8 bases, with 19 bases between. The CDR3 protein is CASSRLGLRVDEQFF. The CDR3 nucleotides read TGTGCCAGCAGCCGACTGGGACTCCGAGTCGATGAGCAGTTCTTC.

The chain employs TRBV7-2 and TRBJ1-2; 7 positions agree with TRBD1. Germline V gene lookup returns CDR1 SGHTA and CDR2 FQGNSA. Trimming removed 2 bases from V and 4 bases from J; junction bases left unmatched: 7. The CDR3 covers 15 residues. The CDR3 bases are TGTGCCAGCAGCTTAATTACTGGACAGGCCTATGGCTACACCTTC. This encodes CASSLITGQAYGYTF.

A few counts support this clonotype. CDR3 residues: CASSGRQKLEAFF. CDR3 DNA: TGTGCCAGCAGCGGCCGACAGAAGCTTGAAGCTTTCTTT. The chain combines TRBV7-9 with TRBJ1-1; weak D call: TRBD1 (5 bases). V lost 5 bases and J 7 bases, leaving 14 bases between the germline ends. The CDR3 totals 13 residues. Germline values: CDR1 SEHNR, CDR2 FQNEAQ (reference sequence).

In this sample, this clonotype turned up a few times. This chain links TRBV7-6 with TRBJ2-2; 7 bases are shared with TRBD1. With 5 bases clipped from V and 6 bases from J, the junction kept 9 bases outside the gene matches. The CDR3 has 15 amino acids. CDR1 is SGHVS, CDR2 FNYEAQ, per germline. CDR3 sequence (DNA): TGTGCCAGCAGCCCTATGGGACAGATAGCCGGGGAGCTGTTTTTT. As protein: CASSPMGQIAGELFF.

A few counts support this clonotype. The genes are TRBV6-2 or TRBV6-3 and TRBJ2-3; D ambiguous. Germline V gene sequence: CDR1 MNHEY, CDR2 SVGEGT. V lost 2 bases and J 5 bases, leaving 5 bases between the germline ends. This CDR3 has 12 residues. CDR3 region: CASSYKGDTQYF. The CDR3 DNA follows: TGTGCCAGCAGTTACAAGGGAGATACGCAGTATTTT.

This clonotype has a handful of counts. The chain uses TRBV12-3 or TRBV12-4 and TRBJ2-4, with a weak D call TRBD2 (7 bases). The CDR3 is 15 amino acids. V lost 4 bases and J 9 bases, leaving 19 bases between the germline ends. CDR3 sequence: CASSSYQGGGGIQYF. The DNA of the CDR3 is TGTGCCAGCAGTTCTTATCAGGGAGGGGGGGGCATTCAGTACTTC.

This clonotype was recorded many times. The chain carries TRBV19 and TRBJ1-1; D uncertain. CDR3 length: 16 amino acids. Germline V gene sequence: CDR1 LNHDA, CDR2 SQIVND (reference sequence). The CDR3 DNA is TGTGCAGCACTGGGAGGCAGGCATACCATGAACACTGAAGCTTTCTTT. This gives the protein CAALGGRHTMNTEAFF.

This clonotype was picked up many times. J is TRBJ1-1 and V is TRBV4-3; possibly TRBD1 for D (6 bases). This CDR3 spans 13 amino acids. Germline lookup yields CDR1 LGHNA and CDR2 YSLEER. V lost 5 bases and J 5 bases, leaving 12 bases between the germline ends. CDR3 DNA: TGCGCCAGCAGCGCACAGGGTGGTACTGAAGCTTTCTTT. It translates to CASSAQGGTEAFF.

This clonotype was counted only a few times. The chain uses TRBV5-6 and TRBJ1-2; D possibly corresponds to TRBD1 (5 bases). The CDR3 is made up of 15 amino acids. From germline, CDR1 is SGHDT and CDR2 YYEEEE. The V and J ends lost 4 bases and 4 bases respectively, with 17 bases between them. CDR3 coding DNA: TGTGCCAGCAGCCCCCCTCCGGCAGGGCGCTATGGCTACACCTTC. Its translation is CASSPPPAGRYGYTF.

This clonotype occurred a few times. The CDR3 DNA is TGTGCCAGCAGCTGGGGACTAACTAGCACAGATACGCAGTATTTT. This sequence encodes CASSWGLTSTDTQYF. The rearrangement joins TRBV5-6 to TRBJ2-3, with 7 bases matching TRBD2. The CDR3 length is 15 residues. CDR1 and CDR2 (germline): SGHDT, YYEEEE. V lost 3 bases to trimming and J lost 0 bases; unmatched junction nucleotides: 4.

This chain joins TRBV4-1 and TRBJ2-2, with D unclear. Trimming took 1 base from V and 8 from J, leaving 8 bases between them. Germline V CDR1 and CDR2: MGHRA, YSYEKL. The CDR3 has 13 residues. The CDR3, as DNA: TGCGCCAGCAGCCAAGCGGGCGTAGGGGAGCTGTTTTTT. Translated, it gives CASSQAGVGELFF.

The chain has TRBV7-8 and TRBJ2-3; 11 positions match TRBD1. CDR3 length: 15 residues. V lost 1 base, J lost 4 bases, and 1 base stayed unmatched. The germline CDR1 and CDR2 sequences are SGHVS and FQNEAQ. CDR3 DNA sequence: TGTGCCAGCAGCTTAGGGGGACAGGGGGCAGATACGCAGTATTTT. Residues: CASSLGGQGADTQYF.

The CDR3 nucleotides read TGCGCCCGACGCGGGAGGACTGAAGCTTTCTTT. It specifies CARRGRTEAFF. This chain connects TRBV5-1 to TRBJ1-1; D ambiguous. Germline CDR1 reads SGHRS; CDR2 reads YFSETQ. With 10 bases removed from V and 5 bases from J, the gap between germline ends came to 12 bases. This CDR3 comprises 11 residues.

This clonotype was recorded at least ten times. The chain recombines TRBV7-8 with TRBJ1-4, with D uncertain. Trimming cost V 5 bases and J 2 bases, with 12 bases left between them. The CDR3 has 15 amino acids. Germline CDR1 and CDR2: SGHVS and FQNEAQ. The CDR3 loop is CASSLLGSTNEKLFF. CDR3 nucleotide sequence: TGTGCCAGCAGCCTACTTGGGTCCACTAATGAAAAACTGTTTTTT.

CDR3 coding DNA: TGCGCCAGCAGTCAACGTCGGGACAGGGGCGGTGAAGCTTTCTTT. Protein: CASSQRRDRGGEAFF. This chain uses TRBV23-1 with TRBJ1-1, with 10 bases matching TRBD1. TRBV23-1 is assigned to the ORF class and has an uncertain function. Germline trimming cut 2 bases from V and 7 bases from J; bases unmatched to any gene: 7. The CDR3 length is 15 residues.

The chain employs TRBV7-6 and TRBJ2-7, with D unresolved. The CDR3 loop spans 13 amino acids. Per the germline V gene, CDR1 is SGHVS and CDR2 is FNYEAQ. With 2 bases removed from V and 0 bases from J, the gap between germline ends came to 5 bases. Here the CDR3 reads CASSLHNSYEQYF. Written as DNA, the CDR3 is TGTGCCAGCAGCTTACATAACTCCTACGAGCAGTACTTC.

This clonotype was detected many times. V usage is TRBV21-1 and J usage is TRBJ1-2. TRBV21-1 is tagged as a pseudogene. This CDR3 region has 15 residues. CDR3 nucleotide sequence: TGTGCCAGCAGCAAACGGCCCTTCTCCCCCTATGGCTACACCTTC. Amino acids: CASSKRPFSPYGYTF.

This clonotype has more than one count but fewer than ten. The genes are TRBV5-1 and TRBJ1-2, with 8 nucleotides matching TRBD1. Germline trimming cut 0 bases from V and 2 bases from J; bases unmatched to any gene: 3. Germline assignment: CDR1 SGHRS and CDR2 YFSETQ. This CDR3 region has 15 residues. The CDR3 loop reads CASSLVGDRNYGYTF. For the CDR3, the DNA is TGCGCCAGCAGCTTGGTGGGGGACAGGAACTATGGCTACACCTTC.

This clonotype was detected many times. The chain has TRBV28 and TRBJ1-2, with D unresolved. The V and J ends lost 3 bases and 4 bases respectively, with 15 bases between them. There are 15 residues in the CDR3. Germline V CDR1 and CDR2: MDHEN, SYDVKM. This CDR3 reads CASSFGPGPGYGYTF. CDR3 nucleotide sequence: TGTGCCAGCAGTTTCGGTCCTGGCCCGGGCTATGGCTACACCTTC.

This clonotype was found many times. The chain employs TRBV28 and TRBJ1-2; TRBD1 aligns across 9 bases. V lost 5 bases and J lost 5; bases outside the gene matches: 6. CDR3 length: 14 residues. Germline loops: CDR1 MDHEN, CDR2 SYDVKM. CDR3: CASSRDRDFYGYTF. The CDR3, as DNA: TGTGCCAGCAGTCGGGACAGGGACTTTTATGGCTACACCTTC.

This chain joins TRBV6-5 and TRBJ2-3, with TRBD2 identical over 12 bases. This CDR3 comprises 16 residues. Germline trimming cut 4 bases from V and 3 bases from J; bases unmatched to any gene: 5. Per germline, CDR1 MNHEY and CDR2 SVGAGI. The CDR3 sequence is CASSSLLAGGTDTQYF. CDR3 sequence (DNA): TGTGCCAGCAGTTCCCTACTAGCGGGGGGAACAGATACGCAGTATTTT.

The CDR3 DNA reads TGCAGTGCGACAGGGAGGAGCTGGGGAGATACGCAGTATTTT. This codes for CSATGRSWGDTQYF. The chain combines TRBV20-1 with TRBJ2-3; D may be TRBD1 (7 bases). The CDR3 is 14 amino acids. Trimming stripped 6 bases from V and 5 bases from J, with 18 bases between. Looked up from germline, CDR1 is DFQATT and CDR2 is SNEGSKA (reference sequence).

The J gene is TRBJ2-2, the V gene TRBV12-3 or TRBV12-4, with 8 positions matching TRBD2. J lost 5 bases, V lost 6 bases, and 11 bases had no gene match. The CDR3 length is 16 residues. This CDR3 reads CASRAMRGAETGELFF. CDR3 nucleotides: TGTGCCAGCAGGGCCATGCGGGGGGCAGAAACCGGGGAGCTGTTTTTT.

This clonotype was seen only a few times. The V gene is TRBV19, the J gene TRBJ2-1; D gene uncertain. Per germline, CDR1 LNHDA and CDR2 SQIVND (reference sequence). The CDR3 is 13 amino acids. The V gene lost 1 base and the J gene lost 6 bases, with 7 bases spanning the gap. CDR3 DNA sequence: TGTGCCAGTAGTATAGTCCATTCCAATGAGCAGTTCTTC. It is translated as CASSIVHSNEQFF.

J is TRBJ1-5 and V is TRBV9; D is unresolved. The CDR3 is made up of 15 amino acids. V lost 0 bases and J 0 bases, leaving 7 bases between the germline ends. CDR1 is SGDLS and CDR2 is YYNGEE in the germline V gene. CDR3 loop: CASSVEPASNQPQHF. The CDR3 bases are TGTGCCAGCAGCGTAGAGCCGGCTAGCAATCAGCCCCAGCATTTT. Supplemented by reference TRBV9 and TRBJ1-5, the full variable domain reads DSGVTQTPKHLITATGQRVTLRCSPRSGDLSVYWYQQSLDQGLQFLIQYYNGEERAKGNILERFSAQQFPDLHSELNLSSLELGDSALYFCASSVEPASNQPQHFGDGTRLSIL.

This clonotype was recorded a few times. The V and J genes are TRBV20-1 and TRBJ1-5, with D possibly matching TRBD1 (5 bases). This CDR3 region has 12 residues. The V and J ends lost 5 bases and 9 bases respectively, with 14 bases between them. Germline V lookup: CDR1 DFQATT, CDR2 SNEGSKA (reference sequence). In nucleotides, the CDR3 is TGCAGTGCTCGGGGACCCTCATGGCCCCAGCATTTT. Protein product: CSARGPSWPQHF.

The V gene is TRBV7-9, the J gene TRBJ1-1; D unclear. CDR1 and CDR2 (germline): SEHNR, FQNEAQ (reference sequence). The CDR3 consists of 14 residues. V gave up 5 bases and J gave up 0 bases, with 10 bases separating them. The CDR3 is CASSPPILNTEAFF. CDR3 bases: TGTGCCAGCAGCCCCCCGATCCTGAACACTGAAGCTTTCTTT. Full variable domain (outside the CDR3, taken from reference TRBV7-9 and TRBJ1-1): DTGVSQNPRHKITKRGQNVTFRCDPISEHNRLYWYRQTLGQGPEFLTYFQNEAQLEKSRLLSDRFSAERPKGSFSTLEIQRTEQGDSAMYLCASSPPILNTEAFFGQGTRLTVV.